Only a few counts were recorded for the clone carrying this TCR beta chain. The antigen remains unidentified. This entry comes from a study of cytomegalovirus exposure and HLA in healthy donors. The study's findings and limits: Being indistinguishable, some V segments were excluded, TRBV6-2 and TRBV6-3 among them. As was reported, the classifier diagnosed cytomegalovirus status with high specificity and sensitivity.

Germline loops: CDR1 SGHKS, CDR2 YYEKEE (reference sequence). The CDR3 is 14 residues long. Trimming pared 0 bases from V and 3 bases from J, leaving 9 bases between. A multiplex PCR was run with 60 Vbeta primers and 13 Jbeta primers. Repertoires were generated with immunoSEQ multiplex PCR, while TCRdb's copy carries only in-frame clones and drops some. Of roughly 110,000 clones in the sample, roughly 70% were seen once. The source of this sequence is a male donor in good health and CMV-seropositive. The rearrangement uses TRBV5-5 and TRBJ1-1; D gene unclear. Sequenced material: PBMCs. CDR3 in amino acids: CASSLGPVDTEAFF. In nucleotides, the CDR3 is TGTGCCAGCAGCTTGGGGCCCGTGGACACTGAAGCTTTCTTT.